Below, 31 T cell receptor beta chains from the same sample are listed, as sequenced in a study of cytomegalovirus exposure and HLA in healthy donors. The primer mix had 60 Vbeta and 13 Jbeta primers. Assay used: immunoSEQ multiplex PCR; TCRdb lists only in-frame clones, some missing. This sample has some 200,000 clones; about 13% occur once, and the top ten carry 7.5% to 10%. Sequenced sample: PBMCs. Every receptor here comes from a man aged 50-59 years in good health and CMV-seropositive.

In DNA, the CDR3 is TGTGCCAGCTCTCGGGGGACTAACTACGAGCAGTACTTC. This gives the protein CASSRGTNYEQYF. V usage is TRBV11-2 and J usage is TRBJ2-7; 7 nucleotides align to TRBD2. After removal of 8 bases from V and 3 bases from J, the junction contained 7 bases not matched to a gene. The germline gives CDR1 SGHAT, CDR2 FQNNGV. This CDR3 comprises 13 residues.

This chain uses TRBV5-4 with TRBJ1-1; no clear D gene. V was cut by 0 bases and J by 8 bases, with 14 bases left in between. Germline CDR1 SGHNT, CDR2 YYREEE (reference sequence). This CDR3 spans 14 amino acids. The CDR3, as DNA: TGTGCCAGCAGCTTGGGCGCCCACAGATCCGAAGCTTTCTTT. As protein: CASSLGAHRSEAFF.

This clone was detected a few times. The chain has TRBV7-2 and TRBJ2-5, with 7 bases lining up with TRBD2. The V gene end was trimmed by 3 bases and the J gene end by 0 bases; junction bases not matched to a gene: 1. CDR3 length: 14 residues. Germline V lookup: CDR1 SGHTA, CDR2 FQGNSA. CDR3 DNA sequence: TGTGCCAGCAGCTTCGGGGGGTACCAAGAGACCCAGTACTTC. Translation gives CASSFGGYQETQYF.

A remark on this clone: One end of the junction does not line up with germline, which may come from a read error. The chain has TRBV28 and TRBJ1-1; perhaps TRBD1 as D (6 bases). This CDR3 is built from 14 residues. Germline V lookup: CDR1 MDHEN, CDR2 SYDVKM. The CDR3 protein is CASSLLGGNTEVFF. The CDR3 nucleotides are TGTGCCAGCAGTTTATTAGGGGGAAACACTGAAGTTTTCTTT.

CDR3 in DNA: TGCAGCGCACGGGGACAGATGAACACTGAAGCTTTCTTT. Protein product: CSARGQMNTEAFF. The V and J genes are TRBV29-1 and TRBJ1-1, with 7 bases identical to TRBD1. The V gene end was trimmed by 7 bases and the J gene end by 0 bases; junction bases not matched to a gene: 5. The CDR3 contains 13 residues. Germline V CDR1 and CDR2: SQVTM, ANQGSEA.

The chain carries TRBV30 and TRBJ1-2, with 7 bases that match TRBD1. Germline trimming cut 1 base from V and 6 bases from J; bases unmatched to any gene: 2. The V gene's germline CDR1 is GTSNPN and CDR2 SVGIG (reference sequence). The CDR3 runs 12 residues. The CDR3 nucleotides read TGTGCCTGGAGTGAGCAGGGGGATGGCTACACCTTC. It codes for CAWSEQGDGYTF.

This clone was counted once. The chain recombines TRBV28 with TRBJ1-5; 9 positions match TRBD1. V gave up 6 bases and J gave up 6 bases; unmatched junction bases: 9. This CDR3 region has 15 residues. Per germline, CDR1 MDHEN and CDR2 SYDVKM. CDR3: CASSSTGTGFQPQHF. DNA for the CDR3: TGTGCCAGCAGCTCTACCGGGACAGGGTTTCAGCCCCAGCATTTT.

For the CDR3, the DNA is TGTGCCAGCAGCTTCACAGCGGGGGGGGGACAAGAGACCCAGTACTTC. Translating gives CASSFTAGGGQETQYF. The rearrangement links TRBV7-9 to TRBJ2-5; 10 nucleotides agree with TRBD2. The CDR3 totals 16 residues. Germline CDR1 reads SEHNR; CDR2 reads FQNEAQ (reference sequence). Trimming took 3 bases from V and 2 from J; bases not matched to a gene: 6. Drawing the rest from reference TRBV7-9 and TRBJ2-5, the complete variable domain is DTGVSQNPRHKITKRGQNVTFRCDPISEHNRLYWYRQTLGQGPEFLTYFQNEAQLEKSRLLSDRFSAERPKGSFSTLEIQRTEQGDSAMYLCASSFTAGGGQETQYFGPGTRLLVL.

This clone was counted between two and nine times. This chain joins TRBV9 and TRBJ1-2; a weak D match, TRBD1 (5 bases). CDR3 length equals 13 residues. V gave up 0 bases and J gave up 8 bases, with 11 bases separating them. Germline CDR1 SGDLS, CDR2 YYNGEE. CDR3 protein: CASSVGGAGGYTF. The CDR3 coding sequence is TGTGCCAGCAGCGTAGGAGGGGCGGGAGGCTACACCTTC.

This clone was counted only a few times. The chain's CDR3 is CASSIGDSSYEQYF. The DNA of the CDR3 is TGTGCCAGTAGTATAGGGGACAGCTCCTACGAGCAGTACTTC. The rearrangement joins TRBV19 to TRBJ2-7; 7 nucleotides align to TRBD1. Germline V CDR1 and CDR2: LNHDA, SQIVND (reference sequence). The V and J ends lost 1 base and 0 bases, in that order; junction bases with no gene match: 0. This CDR3 region has 14 residues.

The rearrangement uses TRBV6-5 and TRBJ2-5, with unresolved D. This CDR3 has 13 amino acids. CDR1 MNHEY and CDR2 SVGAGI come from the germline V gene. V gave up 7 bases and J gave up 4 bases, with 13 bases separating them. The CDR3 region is CASTHSPRETQYF. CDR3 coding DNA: TGTGCCAGCACCCACAGCCCTCGAGAGACCCAGTACTTC.

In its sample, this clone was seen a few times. CDR3 loop: CASSGSNEKLFF. CDR3 bases: TGTGCCAGCAGCGGGAGTAATGAAAAACTGTTTTTT. V is TRBV7-2 and J is TRBJ1-4; D not certain. The germline gives CDR1 SGHTA, CDR2 FQGNSA. Trimming shortened V by 5 bases and J by 4 bases, and 5 bases separated the two germline ends. This CDR3 region has 12 residues.

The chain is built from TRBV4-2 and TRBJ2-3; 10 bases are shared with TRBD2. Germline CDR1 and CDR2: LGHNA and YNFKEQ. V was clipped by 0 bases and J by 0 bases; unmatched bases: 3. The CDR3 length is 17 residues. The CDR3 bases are TGTGCCAGCAGCCAAGATAGGACTAGCGGAAGCACAGATACGCAGTATTTT. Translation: CASSQDRTSGSTDTQYF.

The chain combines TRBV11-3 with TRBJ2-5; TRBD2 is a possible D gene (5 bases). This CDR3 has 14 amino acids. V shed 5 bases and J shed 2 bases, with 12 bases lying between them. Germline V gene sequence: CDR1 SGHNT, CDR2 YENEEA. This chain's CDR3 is CASSRDGNQETQYF. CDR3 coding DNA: TGTGCCAGCAGCCGAGACGGGAATCAAGAGACCCAGTACTTC.

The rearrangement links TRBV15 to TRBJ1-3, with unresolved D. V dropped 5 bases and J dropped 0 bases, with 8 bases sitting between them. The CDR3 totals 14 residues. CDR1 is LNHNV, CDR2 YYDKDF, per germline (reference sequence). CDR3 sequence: CATSPPNSGNTIYF. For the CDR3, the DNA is TGTGCCACCAGCCCCCCAAACTCTGGAAACACCATATATTTT. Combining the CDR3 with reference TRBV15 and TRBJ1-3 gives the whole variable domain DAMVIQNPRYQVTQFGKPVTLSCSQTLNHNVMYWYQQKSSQAPKLLFHYYDKDFNNEADTPDNFQSRRPNTSFCFLDIRSPGLGDTAMYLCATSPPNSGNTIYFGEGSWLTVV.

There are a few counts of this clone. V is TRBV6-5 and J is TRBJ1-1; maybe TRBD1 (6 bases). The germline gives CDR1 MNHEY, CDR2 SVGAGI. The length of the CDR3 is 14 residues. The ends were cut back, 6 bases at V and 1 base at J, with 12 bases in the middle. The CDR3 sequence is CASSITGRNTEAFF. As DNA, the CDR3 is TGTGCCAGCAGCATCACAGGGCGGAACACTGAAGCTTTCTTT.

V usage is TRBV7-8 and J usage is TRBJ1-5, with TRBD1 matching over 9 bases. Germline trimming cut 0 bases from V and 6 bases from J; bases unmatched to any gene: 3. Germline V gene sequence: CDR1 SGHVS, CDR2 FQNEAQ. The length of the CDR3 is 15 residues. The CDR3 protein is CASSLAGQGGQPQHF. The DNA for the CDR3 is TGTGCCAGCAGCTTAGCGGGACAGGGTGGTCAGCCCCAGCATTTT.

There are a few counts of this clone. The CDR3 region is CASSYRSNTGELFF. The CDR3 DNA reads TGTGCCAGCTCATACAGATCGAACACCGGGGAGCTGTTTTTT. J is TRBJ2-2 and V is TRBV18, with D uncertain. The V end lost 5 bases, the J end lost 0 bases, and 7 bases lay between the germline ends. The germline CDR1 and CDR2 sequences are KGHSH and LQKENI. The CDR3 covers 14 residues.

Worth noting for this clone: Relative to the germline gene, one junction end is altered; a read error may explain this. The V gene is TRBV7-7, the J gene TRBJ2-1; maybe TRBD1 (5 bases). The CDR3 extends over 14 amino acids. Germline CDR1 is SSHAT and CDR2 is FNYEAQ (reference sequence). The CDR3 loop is CASSLSSQGNEQFF. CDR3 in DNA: TGTGCTAGCAGCTTAAGTTCGCAGGGCAATGAGCAGTTCTTC.

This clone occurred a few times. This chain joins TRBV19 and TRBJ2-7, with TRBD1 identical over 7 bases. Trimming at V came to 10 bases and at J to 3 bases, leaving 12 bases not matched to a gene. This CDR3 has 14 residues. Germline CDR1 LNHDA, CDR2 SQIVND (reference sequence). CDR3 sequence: CAIDVGQSLYEQYV. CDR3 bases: TGTGCCATTGACGTGGGACAGTCCCTCTACGAGCAGTACGTC.

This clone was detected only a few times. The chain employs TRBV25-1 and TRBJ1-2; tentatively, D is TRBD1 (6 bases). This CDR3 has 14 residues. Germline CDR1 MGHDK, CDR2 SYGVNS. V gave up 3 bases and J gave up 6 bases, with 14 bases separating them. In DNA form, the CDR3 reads TGTGCCAGCAGTGATCGGCAGGGGATCAATGGCTACACCTTC. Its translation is CASSDRQGINGYTF.

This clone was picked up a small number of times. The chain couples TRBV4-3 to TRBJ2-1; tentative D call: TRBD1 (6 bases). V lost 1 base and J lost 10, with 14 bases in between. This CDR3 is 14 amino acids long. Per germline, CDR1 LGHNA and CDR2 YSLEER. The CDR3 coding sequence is TGCGCCAGCAGCCAAGGGGCAGGGGAAGACGAGCAGTTCTTC. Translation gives CASSQGAGEDEQFF.

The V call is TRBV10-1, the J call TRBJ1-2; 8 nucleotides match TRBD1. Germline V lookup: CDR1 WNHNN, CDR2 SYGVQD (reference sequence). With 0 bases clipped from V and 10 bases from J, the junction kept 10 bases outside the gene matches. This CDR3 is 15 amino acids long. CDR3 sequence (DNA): TGCGCCAGCAGTGAGTCGGGAAGCTGGACAGGGATCTACACCTTC. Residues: CASSESGSWTGIYTF.

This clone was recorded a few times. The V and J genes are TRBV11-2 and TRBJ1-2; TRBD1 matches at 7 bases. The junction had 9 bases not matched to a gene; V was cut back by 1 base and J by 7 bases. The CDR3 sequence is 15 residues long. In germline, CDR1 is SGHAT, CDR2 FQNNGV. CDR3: CASSLASEGGFGYTF. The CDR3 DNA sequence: TGTGCCAGCAGCTTAGCCTCGGAAGGGGGCTTTGGCTACACCTTC.

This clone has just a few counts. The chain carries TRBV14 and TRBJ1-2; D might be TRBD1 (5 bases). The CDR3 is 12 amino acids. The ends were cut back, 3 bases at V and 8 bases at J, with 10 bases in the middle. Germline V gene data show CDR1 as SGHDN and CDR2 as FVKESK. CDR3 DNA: TGTGCCAGCAGCCACCGGGACTCCGGCTACACCTTC. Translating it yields CASSHRDSGYTF.

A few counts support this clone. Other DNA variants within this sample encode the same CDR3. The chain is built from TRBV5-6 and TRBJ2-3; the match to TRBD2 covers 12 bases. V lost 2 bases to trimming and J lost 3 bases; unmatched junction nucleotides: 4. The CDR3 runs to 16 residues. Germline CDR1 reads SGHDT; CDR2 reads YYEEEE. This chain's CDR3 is CASSLTSGGRTDTQYF. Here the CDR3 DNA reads TGTGCCAGCAGCTTAACTAGCGGGGGGAGGACAGATACGCAGTATTTT.

The CDR3 sequence is CASSLGDRVHEQYF. The CDR3 coding sequence is TGTGCCAGCAGTTTAGGGGACAGGGTCCACGAGCAGTACTTC. V is TRBV6-5 and J is TRBJ2-7, with 9 bases lining up with TRBD1. Germline values: CDR1 MNHEY, CDR2 SVGAGI. This CDR3 is built from 14 residues. The V gene end was trimmed by 4 bases and the J gene end by 5 bases; junction bases not matched to a gene: 6.

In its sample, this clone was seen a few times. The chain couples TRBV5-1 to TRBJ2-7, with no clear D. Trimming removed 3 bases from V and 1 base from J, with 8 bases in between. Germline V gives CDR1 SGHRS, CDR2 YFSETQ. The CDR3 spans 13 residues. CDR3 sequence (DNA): TGCGCCAGCAGCTCACAGTCTTCCTACGAGCAGTACTTC. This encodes CASSSQSSYEQYF. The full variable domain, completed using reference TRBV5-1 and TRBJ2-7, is KAGVTQTPRYLIKTRGQQVTLSCSPISGHRSVSWYQQTPGQGLQFLFEYFSETQRNKGNFPGRFSGRQFSNSRSEMNVSTLELGDSALYLCASSSQSSYEQYFGPGTRLTVT.

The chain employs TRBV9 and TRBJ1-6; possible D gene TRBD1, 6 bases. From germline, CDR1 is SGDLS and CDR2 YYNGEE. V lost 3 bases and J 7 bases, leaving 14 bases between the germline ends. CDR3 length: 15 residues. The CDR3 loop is CASSGGGARNSPLHF. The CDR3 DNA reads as TGTGCCAGCAGCGGGGGGGGCGCAAGAAATTCACCCCTCCACTTT. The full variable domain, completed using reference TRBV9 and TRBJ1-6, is DSGVTQTPKHLITATGQRVTLRCSPRSGDLSVYWYQQSLDQGLQFLIQYYNGEERAKGNILERFSAQQFPDLHSELNLSSLELGDSALYFCASSGGGARNSPLHFGNGTRLTVT.

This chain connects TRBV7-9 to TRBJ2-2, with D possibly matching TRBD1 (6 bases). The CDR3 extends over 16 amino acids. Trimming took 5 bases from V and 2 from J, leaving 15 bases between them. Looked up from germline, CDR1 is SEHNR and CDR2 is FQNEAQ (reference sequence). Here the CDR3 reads CASSLLTGRNTGELFF. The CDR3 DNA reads TGTGCCAGCAGCCTACTCACAGGGAGAAACACCGGGGAGCTGTTTTTT.

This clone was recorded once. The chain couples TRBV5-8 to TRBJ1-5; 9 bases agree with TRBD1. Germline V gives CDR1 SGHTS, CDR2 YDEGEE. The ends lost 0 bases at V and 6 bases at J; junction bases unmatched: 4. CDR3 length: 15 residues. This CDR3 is CASSLGDRAGQPQHF. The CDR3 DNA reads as TGTGCCAGCAGCTTGGGGGACAGGGCGGGTCAGCCCCAGCATTTT.